Only one count was recorded for the clone carrying this TCR beta chain. Its antigen remains unidentified. This sample was taken from a study of CD8+ T cells in alopecia areata. Isolated RNA was reverse transcribed into cDNA used as the sequencing template. The table came from immunoSEQ multiplex PCR; TCRdb's copy has only in-frame clones and leaves some out. The sample includes about 190,000 clones, about 60% seen only once; the top ten take 0.69%. Study outcomes and limitations: On tofacitinib, scalp and blood still held many of the expanded lesional clones.

Indicated treatment: oral pan-JAK inhibitor, 5-10 mg twice daily. The CDR3 totals 14 residues. The trim removed 4 bases at V and 6 bases at J, leaving 8 bases unmatched. Germline V lookup: CDR1 MNHEY, CDR2 SVGAGI. J is TRBJ2-7 and V is TRBV6-5; 8 bases fit TRBD1. This clonotype was obtained from a human donor with alopecia areata. This sample comprised CD4+ T cells sorted from blood, obtained at week 4, from a patient treated with tofacitinib. The CDR3 sequence: CASSSRDRSSEQYF. For the CDR3, the DNA is TGTGCCAGCAGTTCCCGGGACAGGAGCTCCGAGCAGTACTTC.